The rows below give T cell receptor beta chains drawn from one sample of a study of blood T cell repertoires in COVID-19. TCRdb's table, derived via immunoSEQ multiplex PCR, lists solely in-frame clones and lacks some. The table has approximately 66,000 clones, 80% to 90% seen once. Material: peripheral blood. These receptors all come from a man in his sixties with acute or convalescent COVID-19. CDR3s include the opening cysteine and the closing phenylalanine or tryptophan.

V gene,CDR3 protein
TRBV19,CASSPEAASGNTIYF
TRBV5-1,CASRVGGGDTEAFF
TRBV29-1,CSVVATAEETQYF
TRBV5-1,CASSSTGQNTEAFF
TRBV2,CASTPGRWYGYTF
TRBV19,CASSIHKAYEQYF
TRBV14,CASSRSEGAGYGYTF
TRBV7-2,CASTLGGGVYEQYF
TRBV9,CASSPGLAYNEQFF
TRBV3-1/TRBV3-2,CASSQGRGVEAFF
TRBV7-9,CASSLDRISTDTQYF
TRBV4-3,CASSRFGAGGVSPLHF
TRBV7-8,CASSRGTGAGNEQFF
TRBV5-4,CASSSEPQTNEKLFF
TRBV20-1,CSATSRDRGIF
TRBV7-3,CASSLTTGGRYGYTF
TRBV6-5,CASIPTGRNEQYF
TRBV6-2/TRBV6-3,CANSYRMRQPQHF
TRBV19,CATRGLGANGDEQYF
TRBV7-2,CASSLGRGQTRSPRF
TRBV10-3,CAISETGVGGNTIYF
TRBV12-3/TRBV12-4,CARPTGNQPQHF
TRBV9,CASSAWGGDDTQYF
TRBV6-2/TRBV6-3,CASSYSYPARDSRKEFF
TRBV4-2,CASSPVSGEKLFF
TRBV5-8,CASSRRQGAYYGYTF
TRBV3-1/TRBV3-2,CASSPLKTETPEAFF
TRBV9,CASSVGGTSSYEQYF
TRBV27,CASSLSMTGTGTTYEQYF
TRBV27,CASSDERGDTQYF